This T cell receptor (beta chain) derives from a study of molecular identifiers for immune sequencing clone quantification (dated by TCRdb to 2016 to 2018). Some background on the complete study: For a replicate experiment, the RNA from either around 20,000 or 99,000 naive CD8 T cells was divided into five aliquots, and four of those aliquots went on to sequencing. This methods study used CD8 T cells to benchmark TCR RNA copy counting and molecular-identifier clustering-based TCR repertoire sequencing (MIDCIRS).

Libraries were constructed by PCR. Sequencer: Illumina HiSeq 4000. Bulk TCR libraries were made following a previously described method, with the TCR primers given in Table S5. The Qiagen AllPrep DNA/RNA kit was used to purify total RNA. Before analysis, reads from multiple sequencing runs of one library were combined. Per the source publication's procedure: Only reads with exact TCR constant sequence were kept, trimmed to 150 nt, and grouped by their 12-nt molecular barcodes. Reads in each barcode group were sub-clustered using a 15% Levenshtein threshold, and a quality-weighted consensus sequence was built for each RNA molecule. Non-functional sequences were filtered out, along with any lower-count sequence sitting one edit away from another sequence. Based on a fit of two negative binomial distributions, barcode sub-clusters having less than 20% of the maximum read count were discarded. TCRdb reran the public reads through fastp at Q25 and MiXCR, keeping productive beta chains. A single entry per CDR3 protein holds the most common genes and DNA from its merged rows. The V and J calls were determined by TCRdb, not by the authors. The sample profile shows 62,000 or so distinct CDR3 sequences; roughly 20% of them were found once. About 1.5% of the sample is in the top ten clones.

The CDR1 and CDR2 encoded by the germline V gene are SNHLY and FYNNEI. The CDR3 sequence holds 12 residues, the cysteine and phenylalanine included. Only the CDR3 part of the read is kept: 36 bases, read in frame from the first base. V and J lose 3 bases and 7 bases, and a span of 10 bases separates them. Libraries of naive CD8 T cells were built from around 20,000 to 990,000 sorted cells, with 10%, 30% or 50% of the purified RNA used. Naive CD8 T cells were FACS-sorted as CD8+CD4-CCR7+CD45RA+ on a BD FACSAria II into RLT Plus buffer. Roughly ten TCR copies' worth of Jurkat RNA were spiked into about 20,000-1,100,000 naive CD8 T cell samples to test detection sensitivity. Enrichment of CD8 T cells was performed with RosetteSep CD8+ T Cell Enrichment Cocktail and Ficoll-Paque, after which ACK red cell lysis was carried out. The paper's findings and limits, for the study overall: Highly expanded clone sizes could be underestimated if identical TCR molecules share a barcode. Spiked-in Jurkat TCR RNA equal to a single cell's worth was reported to be detectable even within 1,100,000 naive CD8 T cells. Spiked-in Jurkat TCR RNA (roughly 10 copies' worth), which is not part of the donor repertoire, was contained in the naive libraries. When barcode sub-clustering was omitted, TCR diversity was inflated by chimeric consensus sequences, with chimeras reaching as high as 47%. Approximately 3 recovered TCR RNA copies per cell were obtained by modeling, versus roughly 10 by digital PCR, implying a capture efficiency of about 30%. In CMV-specific effector cells, over 97% of molecules were held by clones above 20 RNA copies, whereas under 1% of molecules were held by such clones in naive cells.

This clonotype was seen many times. Its antigen is still unknown. No base-level quality is on record; no much larger clone is a single base apart. The V and J genes are TRBV2 and TRBJ2-7, with the D call tentatively TRBD1 or TRBD2, each fitting 5 bases. Sequencing used naive CD8+ T cells from blood, with Jurkat cell RNA spiked in. What the cell subset or site label conveys for this sample: FACS-sorted CD8+CD4-CCR7+CD45RA+ naive T cells. The TCR comes from a human donor in good health. Some libraries in this study had Jurkat cell RNA spiked in. At the DNA level, the sequence is TGTGCCAGCAGTGAGGGGGTCTGGGAGCAGTACTTC. Its product reads: CASSEGVWEQYF.